One and the same sample provided the 17 T cell receptor beta chains below, sequenced in a study of blood T cell repertoires in COVID-19. Profiling relied on immunoSEQ multiplex PCR, and the TCRdb table lists in-frame clones only, not all of them. This table holds roughly 180,000 clones, approximately 86% found once. Sequenced: peripheral blood. These receptors were obtained from a man in his late teens or twenties with acute or convalescent COVID-19.

The chain is built from TRBV4-2 and TRBJ1-2; D is perhaps TRBD1 (5 bases). V was shortened by 0 bases and J by 7 bases, with 15 bases between the two germline ends. CDR1 and CDR2 from the germline V gene are LGHNA and YNFKEQ. The CDR3 has 15 residues. The CDR3 DNA is TGTGCCAGCAGCCAAGATCAGGCGGCAGGGTCTGGCTACACCTTC. Protein product: CASSQDQAAGSGYTF.

The V and J genes are TRBV9 and TRBJ2-3; 12 nucleotides agree with TRBD2. The ends lost 4 bases at V and 2 bases at J; junction bases unmatched: 5. This CDR3 is built from 16 residues. Germline V gene data show CDR1 as SGDLS and CDR2 as YYNGEE. The CDR3 protein is CASSRLAGVTTDTQYF. CDR3 coding DNA: TGTGCCAGCAGCAGACTAGCGGGGGTAACCACAGATACGCAGTATTTT. The full variable domain, its missing parts supplied by reference TRBV9 and TRBJ2-3, is DSGVTQTPKHLITATGQRVTLRCSPRSGDLSVYWYQQSLDQGLQFLIQYYNGEERAKGNILERFSAQQFPDLHSELNLSSLELGDSALYFCASSRLAGVTTDTQYFGPGTRLTVL.

The chain is built from TRBV6-1 and TRBJ2-1; D is uncertain. Germline V gene sequence: CDR1 MNHNS, CDR2 SASEGT. The CDR3 has 13 amino acids. Trimming cost V 2 bases and J 8 bases, with 10 bases left between them. The CDR3 spells CASSEHRGDEQFF. The CDR3 nucleotides read TGTGCCAGCAGTGAACATCGAGGCGATGAGCAGTTCTTC.

The chain is built from TRBV5-1 and TRBJ1-6; D is undetermined. Deletions cut 7 bases from V and 9 bases from J, with 17 bases between. There are 14 residues in the CDR3. The germline V gene encodes CDR1 SGHRS and CDR2 YFSETQ. The DNA of the CDR3 is TGCGCCAGCCATGTTGGGGAGGGAATTTCACCCCTCCACTTT. This translates into CASHVGEGISPLHF.

This chain joins TRBV5-1 and TRBJ2-3, with 10 positions matching TRBD2. V trimming: 4 bases; J trimming: 6 bases; junction bases outside the gene matches: 8. The germline V gene encodes CDR1 SGHRS and CDR2 YFSETQ. The CDR3 contains 15 residues. The CDR3 coding sequence is TGCGCCAGCAGCCTCCTAGCGGGGGCCGAGGATACGCAGTATTTT. It is translated as CASSLLAGAEDTQYF.

About this clone: Other DNA sequences of this sample code for an identical CDR3. This chain joins TRBV3-1 (or the pseudogene TRBV3-2) and TRBJ2-7; TRBD1 is a possible D gene (5 bases). Trimming removed 5 bases from V and 0 bases from J, with 5 bases in between. The V gene's germline CDR1 is LGHDT and CDR2 YNNKEL (reference sequence). The CDR3 extends over 12 amino acids. CDR3 protein: CASSDSSYEQYF. CDR3 DNA: TGTGCCAGCAGCGACAGCTCCTACGAGCAGTACTTC.

The V gene is TRBV27, the J gene TRBJ2-5; 14 nucleotides agree with TRBD2. This CDR3 region has 18 residues. The ends lost 4 bases at V and 0 bases at J; junction bases unmatched: 7. Germline-derived CDR1 and CDR2 are MNHEY and SMNVEV (reference sequence). The CDR3: CASSSRTSGGPYQETQYF. CDR3 nucleotides: TGTGCCAGCAGTTCTCGGACTAGCGGGGGGCCCTACCAAGAGACCCAGTACTTC.

The V and J genes are TRBV19 and TRBJ2-5, with 8 nucleotides matching TRBD2. The CDR3 is made up of 15 amino acids. V lost 5 bases and J lost 5; bases outside the gene matches: 10. Per germline, CDR1 LNHDA and CDR2 SQIVND (reference sequence). The CDR3 nucleotides read TGTGCCAGTAGTTTGGCTAGCGGGTTTATGGAGACCCAGTACTTC. It is translated as CASSLASGFMETQYF.

This clone came up a few times. Relative to the germline gene, one junction end is altered; a read error may explain this. The rearrangement joins TRBV12-3 or TRBV12-4 to TRBJ2-1; D remains unclear. The CDR3 extends over 13 amino acids. CDR3 nucleotide sequence: TGTGCCAGCAGGTTAGCACGGTTGAATGAGCAGTTCTTC. It specifies CASRLARLNEQFF.

V gene TRBV27 combines with J gene TRBJ1-1; tentatively, D is TRBD1 (5 bases). Looked up from germline, CDR1 is MNHEY and CDR2 is SMNVEV (reference sequence). V lost 8 bases to trimming and J lost 5 bases, with 9 bases between them. The length of the CDR3 is 11 residues. The CDR3 region is CASGGGTEAFF. CDR3 DNA sequence: TGTGCCAGCGGCGGGGGGACTGAAGCTTTCTTT.

The V gene is TRBV20-1, the J gene TRBJ1-1; D possibly corresponds to TRBD1 (6 bases). Germline assignment: CDR1 DFQATT and CDR2 SNEGSKA (reference sequence). V was pared by 4 bases and J by 7 bases, with 10 bases between. The CDR3 consists of 11 residues. The CDR3 bases are TGCAGTGCTACCCAGGGGCTTGAAGCTTTCTTT. Translated: CSATQGLEAFF.

This chain links TRBV18 with TRBJ1-1; D is unresolved. CDR3 length equals 13 residues. Germline-derived CDR1 and CDR2 are KGHSH and LQKENI. Trimming cost V 1 base and J 10 bases, with 13 bases left between them. The CDR3 DNA reads TGTGCCAGCTCACCACGCGACCAGGCGGGAGCTTTCTTT. It yields the protein CASSPRDQAGAFF.

The CDR3 DNA reads as TGTGCCAGCAGCCCCCAGGGTGTTTACTATGGCTACACCTTC. It codes for CASSPQGVYYGYTF. This chain joins TRBV6-5 and TRBJ1-2, with D possibly matching TRBD1 (5 bases). The CDR3 has 14 residues. Germline lookup yields CDR1 MNHEY and CDR2 SVGAGI. V was clipped by 6 bases and J by 3 bases, with 14 bases between them.

The chain couples TRBV7-6 to TRBJ1-1; D uncertain. From germline, CDR1 is SGHVS and CDR2 FNYEAQ. The CDR3 totals 13 residues. The V end lost 6 bases, the J end lost 1 base, and 9 bases lay between the germline ends. The CDR3 protein is CASSLGANTEAFF. The CDR3 DNA follows: TGTGCCAGCAGTCTAGGAGCGAACACTGAAGCTTTCTTT.

The chain recombines TRBV12-3 or TRBV12-4 with TRBJ2-2, with 7 bases lining up with TRBD1. Unmatched junction bases numbered 4, after V lost 4 bases and J lost 8 bases. The CDR3 loop spans 13 amino acids. CDR3 coding DNA: TGTGCCAGCAGTTCAACAGGGGTAGGGGAGCTGTTTTTT. This translates into CASSSTGVGELFF.

Here the CDR3 DNA reads TGTGCCAGCAATACAGGAGGGGACTCTGGAAACACCATATATTTT. This codes for CASNTGGDSGNTIYF. The J gene is TRBJ1-3, the V gene TRBV21-1. TRBV21-1 is marked as a pseudogene. The CDR3 is 15 amino acids.

CDR3: CASSGGDRGADTQYF. The CDR3 region has the DNA TGTGCCAGCAGTGGGGGTGACAGGGGCGCAGATACGCAGTATTTT. This chain links TRBV2 with TRBJ2-3; 8 nucleotides line up with TRBD1. CDR3 size: 15 residues. Germline CDR1 SNHLY, CDR2 FYNNEI. V was clipped by 4 bases and J by 4 bases; unmatched bases: 7.